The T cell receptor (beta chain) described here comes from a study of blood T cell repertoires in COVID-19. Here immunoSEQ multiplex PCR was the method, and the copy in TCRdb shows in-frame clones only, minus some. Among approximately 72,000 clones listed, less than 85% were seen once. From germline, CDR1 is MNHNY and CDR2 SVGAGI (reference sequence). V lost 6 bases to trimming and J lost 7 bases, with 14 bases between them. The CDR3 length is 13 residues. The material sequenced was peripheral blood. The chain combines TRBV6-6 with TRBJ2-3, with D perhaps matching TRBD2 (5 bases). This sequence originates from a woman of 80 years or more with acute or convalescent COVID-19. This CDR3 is CASRDFSLNTQYF. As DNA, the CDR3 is TGTGCCAGCAGGGACTTTTCTTTAAATACGCAGTATTTT.